The 2 T cell receptor beta chains in this list originate from one sample, sequenced in a study of PD-1 and CTLA-4 blockade in melanoma. Generated by immunoSEQ multiplex PCR, the TCRdb table keeps only in-frame clones and is missing some. This sample has around 29,000 clones, with roughly 89% found just once. Sequenced here: CD8+ T cells from peripheral blood, sampled before anti-PD-1 treatment. Every receptor here comes from a human donor with melanoma.

The V and J genes are TRBV2 and TRBJ1-3, with D maybe TRBD1 (5 bases). The CDR3 totals 15 residues. The germline CDR1 and CDR2 sequences are SNHLY and FYNNEI. Trimming cost V 10 bases and J 1 base, with 17 bases left between them. DNA of the CDR3: TGTGCCACTCCGGGACGGAAAATTTCTGGAAACACCATATATTTT. Its translation is CATPGRKISGNTIYF.

The V and J genes are TRBV7-9 and TRBJ1-1; a possible D gene is TRBD1 (6 bases). The germline V gene has CDR1 SEHNR and CDR2 FQNEAQ (reference sequence). V shed 5 bases and J shed 8 bases, with 12 bases lying between them. The CDR3 runs to 12 residues. CDR3 nucleotide sequence: TGTGCCAGCAGCGTAATCGGGGGCGAAGCTTTCTTT. Protein: CASSVIGGEAFF.